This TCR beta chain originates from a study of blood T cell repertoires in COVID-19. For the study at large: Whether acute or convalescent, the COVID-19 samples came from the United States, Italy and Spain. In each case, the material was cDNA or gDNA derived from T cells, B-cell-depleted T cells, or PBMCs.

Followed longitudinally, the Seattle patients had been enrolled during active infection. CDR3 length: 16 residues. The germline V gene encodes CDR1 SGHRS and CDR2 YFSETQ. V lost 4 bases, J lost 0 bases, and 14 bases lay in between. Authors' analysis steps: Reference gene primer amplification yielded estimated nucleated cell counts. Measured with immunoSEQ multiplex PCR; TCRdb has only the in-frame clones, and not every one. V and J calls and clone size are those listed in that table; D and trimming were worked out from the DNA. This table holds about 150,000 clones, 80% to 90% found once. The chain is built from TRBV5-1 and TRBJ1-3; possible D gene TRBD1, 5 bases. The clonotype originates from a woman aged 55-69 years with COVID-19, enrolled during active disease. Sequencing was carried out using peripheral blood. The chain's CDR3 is CASSPSDRRSGNTIYF. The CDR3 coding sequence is TGCGCCAGCAGCCCATCAGACAGACGCTCTGGAAACACCATATATTTT.